The clone carrying this T cell receptor beta chain was counted a single time. Its target is unknown. The V gene lost 2 bases and the J gene lost 4 bases, with 7 bases spanning the gap. The CDR3 is 13 residues long. Per the germline V gene, CDR1 is SGHNT and CDR2 is YYREEE (reference sequence). The data were produced by immunoSEQ multiplex PCR, yet TCRdb's version contains in-frame clones alone and is incomplete. The repertoire holds about 61,000 clones, with approximately 86% as singletons. The data originate from a study of OX40 agonist ivuxolimab in advanced cancers. As for the study in general: Ivuxolimab, an agonist antibody against OX40 (CD134), was given to patients. Overall study results and limits: At doses 0.1 to 3.0 mg/kg, CD4+ and CD8+ clones expanded. Averaging showed that CD8+ T cells had more expanded clones than CD4+ did. Partly responding patients at 0.1-3.0 mg/kg showed some of the smallest clonal expansion.

The V and J genes are TRBV5-4 and TRBJ1-3, with D maybe TRBD1 (5 bases). The sample consisted of CD4+ or CD8+ T cells sorted from blood, taken in a trial of the OX40 agonist ivuxolimab. This clonotype originated in an adult with an advanced solid tumor such as melanoma, head and neck, liver or kidney cancer. The DNA of the CDR3 is TGTGCCAGCAGCTTAGGGGCAGGAAACACCATATATTTT. Residues: CASSLGAGNTIYF.